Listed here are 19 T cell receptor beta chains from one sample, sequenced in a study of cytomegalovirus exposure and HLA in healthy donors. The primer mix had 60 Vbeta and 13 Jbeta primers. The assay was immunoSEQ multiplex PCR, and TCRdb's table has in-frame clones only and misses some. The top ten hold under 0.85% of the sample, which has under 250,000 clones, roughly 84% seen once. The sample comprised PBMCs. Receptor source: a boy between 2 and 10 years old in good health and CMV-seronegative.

CDR3 region: CASSIGALLGNTIYF. The CDR3 nucleotides are TGTGCCAGTAGTATAGGCGCGCTGCTCGGAAACACCATATATTTT. V and J are TRBV19 and TRBJ1-3; D is unresolved. V lost 1 base and J 4 bases, leaving 11 bases between the germline ends. The CDR3 length is 15 residues. Germline CDR1 LNHDA, CDR2 SQIVND (reference sequence).

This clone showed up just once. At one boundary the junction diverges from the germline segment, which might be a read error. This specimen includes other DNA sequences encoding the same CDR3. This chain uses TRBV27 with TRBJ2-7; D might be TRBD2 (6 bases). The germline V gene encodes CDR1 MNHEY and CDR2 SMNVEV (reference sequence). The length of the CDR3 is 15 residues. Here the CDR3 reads CASSWAGRTTYEQYF. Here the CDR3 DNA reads TGCGCCAGCAGTTGGGCGGGACGAACTACCTACGAGCAGTACTTC.

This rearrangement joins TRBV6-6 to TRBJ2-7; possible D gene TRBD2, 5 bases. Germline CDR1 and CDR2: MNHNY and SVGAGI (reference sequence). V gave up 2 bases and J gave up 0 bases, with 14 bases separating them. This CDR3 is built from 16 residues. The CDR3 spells CASSYLVTSSSYEQYF. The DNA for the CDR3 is TGTGCCAGCAGTTACCTCGTAACTAGTAGCTCCTACGAGCAGTACTTC.

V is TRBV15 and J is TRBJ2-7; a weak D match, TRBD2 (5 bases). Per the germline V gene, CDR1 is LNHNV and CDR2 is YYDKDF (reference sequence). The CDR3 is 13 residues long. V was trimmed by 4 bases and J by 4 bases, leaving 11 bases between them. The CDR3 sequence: CATSTWESYEQYF. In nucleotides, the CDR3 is TGTGCCACCAGCACTTGGGAGTCTTACGAGCAGTACTTC.

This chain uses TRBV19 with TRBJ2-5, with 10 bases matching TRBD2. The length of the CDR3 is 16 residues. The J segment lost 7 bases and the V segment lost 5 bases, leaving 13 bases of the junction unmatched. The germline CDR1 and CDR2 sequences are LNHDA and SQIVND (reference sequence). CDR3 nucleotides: TGTGCCAGTAGTGTAACCGGGACTAGCGTCTCCGGGACCCAGTACTTC. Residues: CASSVTGTSVSGTQYF. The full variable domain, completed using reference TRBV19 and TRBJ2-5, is DGGITQSPKYLFRKEGQNVTLSCEQNLNHDAMYWYRQDPGQGLRLIYYSQIVNDFQKGDIAEGYSVSREKKESFPLTVTSAQKNPTAFYLCASSVTGTSVSGTQYFGPGTRLLVL.

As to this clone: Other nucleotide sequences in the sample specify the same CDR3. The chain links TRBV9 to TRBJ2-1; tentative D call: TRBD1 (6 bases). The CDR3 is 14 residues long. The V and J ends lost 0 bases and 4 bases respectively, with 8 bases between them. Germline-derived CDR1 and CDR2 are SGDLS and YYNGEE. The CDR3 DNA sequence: TGTGCCAGCAGCGTAGAGAGGGGGTACAATGAGCAGTTCTTC. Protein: CASSVERGYNEQFF.

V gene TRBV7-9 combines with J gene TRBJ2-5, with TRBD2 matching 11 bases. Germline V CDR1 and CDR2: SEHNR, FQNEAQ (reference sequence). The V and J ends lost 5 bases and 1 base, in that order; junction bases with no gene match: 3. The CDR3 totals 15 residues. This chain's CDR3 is CASSPSGGPQETQYF. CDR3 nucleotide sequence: TGTGCCAGCAGCCCTAGCGGGGGGCCCCAAGAGACCCAGTACTTC.

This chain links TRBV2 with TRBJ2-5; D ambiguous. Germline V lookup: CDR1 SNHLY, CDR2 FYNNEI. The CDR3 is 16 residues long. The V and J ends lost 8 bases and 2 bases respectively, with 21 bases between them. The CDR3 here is CASPPTSWMRQETQYF. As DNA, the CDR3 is TGTGCCAGCCCCCCCACGTCGTGGATGAGGCAAGAGACCCAGTACTTC.

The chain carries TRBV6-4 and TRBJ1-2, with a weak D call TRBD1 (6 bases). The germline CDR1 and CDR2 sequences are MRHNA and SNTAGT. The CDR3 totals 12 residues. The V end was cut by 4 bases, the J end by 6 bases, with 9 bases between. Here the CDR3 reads CASSGQEDGYTF. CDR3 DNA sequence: TGTGCCAGCAGTGGACAGGAGGATGGCTACACCTTC.

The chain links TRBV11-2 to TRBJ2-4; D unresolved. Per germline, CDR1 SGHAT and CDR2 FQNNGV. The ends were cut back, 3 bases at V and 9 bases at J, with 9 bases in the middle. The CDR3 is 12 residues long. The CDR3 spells CASSLARGIQYF. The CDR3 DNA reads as TGTGCCAGCAGCTTGGCTAGAGGCATTCAGTACTTC.

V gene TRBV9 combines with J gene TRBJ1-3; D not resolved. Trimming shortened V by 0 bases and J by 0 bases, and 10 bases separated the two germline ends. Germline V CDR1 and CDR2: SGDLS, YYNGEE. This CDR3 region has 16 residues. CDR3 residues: CASSVAISSSGNTIYF. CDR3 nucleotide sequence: TGTGCCAGCAGCGTAGCTATTAGCAGCTCTGGAAACACCATATATTTT.

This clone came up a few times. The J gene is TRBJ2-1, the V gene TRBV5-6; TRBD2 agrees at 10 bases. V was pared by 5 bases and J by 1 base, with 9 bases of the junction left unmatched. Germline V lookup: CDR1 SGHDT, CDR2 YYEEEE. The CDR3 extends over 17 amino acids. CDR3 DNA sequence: TGTGCCAGCAGTAGTGTAACTAGCGGGGATTCCTACAATGAGCAGTTCTTC. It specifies CASSSVTSGDSYNEQFF.

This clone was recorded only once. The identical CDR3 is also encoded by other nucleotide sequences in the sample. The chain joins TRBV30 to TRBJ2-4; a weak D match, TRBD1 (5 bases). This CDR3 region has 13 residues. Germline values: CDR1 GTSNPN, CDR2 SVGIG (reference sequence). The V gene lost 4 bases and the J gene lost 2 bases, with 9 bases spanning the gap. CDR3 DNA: TGTGCCTGGACTAGGGGATCCAAAAACATTCAGTACTTC. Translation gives CAWTRGSKNIQYF.

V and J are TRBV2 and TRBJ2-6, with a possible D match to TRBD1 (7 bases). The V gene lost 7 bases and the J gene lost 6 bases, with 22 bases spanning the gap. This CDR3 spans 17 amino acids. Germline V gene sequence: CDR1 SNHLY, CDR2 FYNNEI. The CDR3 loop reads CASKSSQGGLKANVLTF. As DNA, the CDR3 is TGTGCCAGCAAATCCAGTCAGGGGGGCCTGAAGGCCAACGTCCTGACTTTC.

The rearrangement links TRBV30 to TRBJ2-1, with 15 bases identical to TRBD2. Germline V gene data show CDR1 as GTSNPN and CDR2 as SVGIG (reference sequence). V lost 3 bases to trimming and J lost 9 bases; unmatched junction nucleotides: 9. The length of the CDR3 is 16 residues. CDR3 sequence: CAWRGLAGGTWSEQFF. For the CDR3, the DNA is TGTGCCTGGAGGGGACTAGCGGGGGGTACCTGGAGTGAGCAGTTCTTC.

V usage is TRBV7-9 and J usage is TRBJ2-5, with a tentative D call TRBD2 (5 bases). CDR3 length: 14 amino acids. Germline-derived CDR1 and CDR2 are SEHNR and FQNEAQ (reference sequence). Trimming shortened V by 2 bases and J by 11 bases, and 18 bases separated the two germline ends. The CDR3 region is CASSLRWPIGEQYF. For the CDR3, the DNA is TGTGCCAGCAGCTTACGATGGCCGATTGGGGAGCAGTACTTC.

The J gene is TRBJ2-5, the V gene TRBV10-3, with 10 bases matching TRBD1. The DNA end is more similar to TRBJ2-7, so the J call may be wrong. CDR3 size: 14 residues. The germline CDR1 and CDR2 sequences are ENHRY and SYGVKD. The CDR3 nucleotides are TGTGCCGCAGTGCCAGGGACAGGGGATTACGAGCAGTACTTC. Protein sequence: CAAVPGTGDYEQYF.

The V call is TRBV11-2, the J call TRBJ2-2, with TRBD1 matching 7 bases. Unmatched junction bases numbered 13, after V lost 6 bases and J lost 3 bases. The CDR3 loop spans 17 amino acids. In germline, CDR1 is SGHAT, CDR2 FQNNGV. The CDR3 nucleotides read TGTGCCAGCAGTTTACCACAGGGGAAAGAGGACACCGGGGAGCTGTTTTTT. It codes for CASSLPQGKEDTGELFF.

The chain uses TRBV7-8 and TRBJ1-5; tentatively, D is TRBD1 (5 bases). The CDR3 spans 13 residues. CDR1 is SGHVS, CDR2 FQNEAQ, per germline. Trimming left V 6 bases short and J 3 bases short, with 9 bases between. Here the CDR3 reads CASRGGINQPQHF. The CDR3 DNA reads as TGTGCCAGCAGGGGGGGGATCAATCAGCCCCAGCATTTT.